Listed here are 25 T cell receptor beta chains from one sample, sequenced in a study of T cell clonality in common variable immunodeficiency. Assay: immunoSEQ multiplex PCR; the TCRdb copy retains only in-frame clones and omits some. This sample comprises some 38,000 clones, none seen once only. Sequenced: peripheral blood mononuclear cells. The receptors were gathered from a person aged 18 to 75 in good health.

This clone was detected many times. The CDR3 bases that were read are TGTGCCAGCAGCGTAAGTGGGCTGTCCGGGGAG. It is translated as CASSVSGLSGE. In full, the CDR3 reads CASSVSGLSGELFF. The chain links TRBV9 to TRBJ2-2; no clear D. The CDR3 is cut off 3 residues early in the read; its end comes from the germline J gene. CDR3 length: 14 amino acids. Germline CDR1 SGDLS, CDR2 YYNGEE. The germline V and J ends were trimmed by 1 base and 6 bases, with 10 bases remaining between them.

This clone has at least ten counts. The CDR3 goes on 3 residues after the read ends, and that part is filled in from the germline J gene. J is TRBJ2-3 and V is TRBV6-4, with 7 bases fitting TRBD2. Germline V gene sequence: CDR1 MRHNA, CDR2 SNTAGT. V gave up 1 base and J gave up 1 base; unmatched junction bases: 20. CDR3 size: 21 residues. CDR3 DNA, as far as it was read: TGTGCCAGCAGTGACTTTAGGGCGGGAACTATCCTAGCGGAGGGCACAGATACG. This translates into CASSDFRAGTILAEGTDT. The full-length CDR3 reads as CASSDFRAGTILAEGTDTQYF.

Details on this clone: A far larger clone lies a single base away; this is likely a read error. The sequenced part of the CDR3 DNA is TGTACCTGGAGGGACAGTCCCATAGGGGTCTGGGGC. Translation gives CTWRDSPIGVWG. The CDR3 as a whole reads CTWRDSPIGVWGYTF. The chain uses TRBV30 and TRBJ1-2; 7 bases match TRBD1. The read terminates 3 residues before the CDR3 end, so the remaining end is supplied by the germline J gene. Germline loops: CDR1 GTSNPN, CDR2 SVGIG (reference sequence). The CDR3 runs to 15 residues.

This clone has at least ten counts. Read data end 3 residues before the CDR3 end; the end is taken from the germline J gene. This sample includes further DNA sequences coding for the same CDR3. This sequence joins TRBV6-4 and TRBJ2-1; 13 nucleotides line up with TRBD2. Unmatched junction bases numbered 0, after V lost 4 bases and J lost 6 bases. The CDR3 is 14 residues long. Germline V CDR1 and CDR2: MRHNA, SNTAGT. Partial CDR3 DNA: TGTGCCAGCAGTGGGACTAGCGGGGGCAATGAG. This encodes CASSGTSGGNE. The full CDR3 reads CASSGTSGGNEQFF.

There are many counts of this clone. Read data end 3 residues before the CDR3 end; the end is taken from the germline J gene. The chain employs TRBV20-1 and TRBJ2-1; TRBD1 matches 8 bases. Germline assignment: CDR1 DFQATT and CDR2 SNEGSKA (reference sequence). After removal of 4 bases from V and 0 bases from J, the junction contained 11 bases not matched to a gene. CDR3 length: 17 residues. CDR3 sequence: CSAIDRGPASSYNEQFF. The CDR3 DNA, read in part, is TGCAGTGCTATTGACAGGGGTCCCGCGAGCTCCTACAATGAG.

This clone has a count of ten or more. The read halts 3 residues ahead of the CDR3 end, with the missing end drawn from the germline J gene. The chain joins TRBV19 to TRBJ2-3; a weak D match, TRBD2 (5 bases). Per the germline V gene, CDR1 is LNHDA and CDR2 is SQIVND (reference sequence). V was shortened by 5 bases and J by 5 bases, with 17 bases between the two germline ends. The CDR3 covers 15 residues. The sequenced part of the CDR3 DNA is TGTGCCAGTAGTTTAAAGACCGCCCGGGGAGATACG. Amino acid sequence: CASSLKTARGDT. The CDR3 in full is CASSLKTARGDTQYF.

This clone has at least ten counts. The read ends 3 residues before the CDR3 terminus; that terminus is restored from the germline J gene. The V gene is TRBV7-2, the J gene TRBJ1-1, with D possibly being TRBD1 (6 bases). CDR1 and CDR2 (germline): SGHTA, FQGNSA. This CDR3 spans 14 amino acids. V gave up 5 bases and J gave up 5 bases, with 15 bases separating them. CDR3 bases read: TGTGCCAGCAGCCCGGTTGGTGGACAGACTGAA. Protein sequence: CASSPVGGQTE. The entire CDR3 is CASSPVGGQTEAFF.

This clone was seen repeatedly, ten times or more. The CDR3 is cut off 3 residues early in the read; its end comes from the germline J gene. The chain links TRBV19 to TRBJ2-3; a weak D match, TRBD1 (6 bases). Between the trimmed V and J ends, which lost 5 bases and 4 bases, there was a span of 7 bases. CDR1 LNHDA and CDR2 SQIVND come from the germline V gene (reference sequence). There are 12 residues in the CDR3. The CDR3 bases that were read are TGTGCCAGTAGTTGGGGGCCAGATACG. Translating it yields CASSWGPDT. The whole CDR3 is CASSWGPDTQYF.

In this sample, this clone turned up many times. The read finishes 3 residues shy of the CDR3 end, and the germline J gene is used to complete it. The chain employs TRBV6-2 or TRBV6-3 and TRBJ1-2, with a weak D call TRBD1 (5 bases). The CDR3 sequence is 15 residues long. CDR1 and CDR2 from the germline V gene are MNHEY and SVGEGT. V dropped 5 bases and J dropped 6 bases, with 19 bases sitting between them. CDR3 DNA, as far as it was read: TGTGCCAGCAGTACCCGGAGGGGAGGTATTCATGGC. As protein: CASSTRRGGIHG. The whole CDR3 sequence reads CASSTRRGGIHGYTF.

This clone was counted at least ten times. Read data end 3 residues before the CDR3 end; the end is taken from the germline J gene. The V and J genes are TRBV5-4 and TRBJ2-2; tentative D call: TRBD1 (5 bases). This CDR3 contains 16 residues. CDR1 SGHNT and CDR2 YYREEE come from the germline V gene (reference sequence). Between the trimmed V and J ends, which lost 0 bases and 4 bases, there was a span of 13 bases. Incomplete CDR3 DNA: TGTGCCAGCAGCTTGGGGCAGGGTCCGACCACCGGGGAG. It specifies CASSLGQGPTTGE. The full CDR3 reads CASSLGQGPTTGELFF.

This clone was detected ten times or more. The CDR3 end falls 3 residues outside the read, so it is completed with the germline J gene. The rearrangement joins TRBV30 to TRBJ2-7; D uncertain. Trimming took off 0 bases at V and 6 bases at J, with 6 bases between the two ends. The germline CDR1 and CDR2 sequences are GTSNPN and SVGIG (reference sequence). This CDR3 has 11 amino acids. CDR3 protein: CAWSVASEQYF. The sequenced part of the CDR3 DNA is TGTGCCTGGAGTGTAGCTAGCGAG.

This clone was recorded at least ten times. The read stops 3 residues short of the end of the CDR3; the missing end is completed from the germline J gene. The chain recombines TRBV7-2 with TRBJ1-4; no clear D. This CDR3 contains 14 residues. V gave up 4 bases and J gave up 7 bases, with 13 bases separating them. Germline assignment: CDR1 SGHTA and CDR2 FQGNSA. CDR3 region: CASSSSGSSEKLFF. The DNA read from the CDR3 is TGTGCCAGCAGCTCCTCAGGAAGTAGTGAAAAA.

The table lists this clone with many counts. The read stops 3 residues short of the end of the CDR3; the missing end is completed from the germline J gene. The rearrangement joins TRBV7-9 to TRBJ1-1; D gene unclear. CDR3 size: 15 residues. The germline gives CDR1 SEHNR, CDR2 FQNEAQ (reference sequence). Trimming removed 1 base from V and 6 bases from J, with 15 bases in between. CDR3 residues: CASSLEGLLSSEAFF. Partial CDR3 DNA: TGTGCCAGCAGCTTAGAGGGTCTACTCTCATCTGAA.

This clone has at least ten counts. The read is 3 residues too short to cover the CDR3 end, so that end is filled in from the germline J gene. This sequence joins TRBV20-1 and TRBJ1-5; tentative D call: TRBD1 (6 bases). This CDR3 spans 16 amino acids. Trimming removed 3 bases from V and 2 bases from J, with 17 bases in between. Germline values: CDR1 DFQATT, CDR2 SNEGSKA (reference sequence). The CDR3 DNA, read in part, is TGCAGTGCTAGGAGCCGACAGGAGGCCGGCAATCAGCCC. Residues: CSARSRQEAGNQP. The full CDR3 reads CSARSRQEAGNQPQHF.

In this sample, this clone turned up many times. The CDR3 end falls 3 residues outside the read, so it is completed with the germline J gene. This sequence joins TRBV20-1 and TRBJ2-3; maybe TRBD2 (5 bases). Trimming shortened V by 6 bases and J by 2 bases, and 12 bases separated the two germline ends. Germline V CDR1 and CDR2: DFQATT, SNEGSKA (reference sequence). The CDR3 has 13 residues. This CDR3 is CSARGYPTDTQYF. The CDR3 bases that were read are TGCAGTGCCCGGGGTTACCCCACAGATACG.

CDR3 region: CASSEGTGVYEQYF. The part of the CDR3 DNA that was read is TGTGCCAGCAGTGAAGGGACAGGGGTTTACGAG. The chain joins TRBV2 to TRBJ2-7; 9 bases line up with TRBD1. The CDR3 end lies 3 residues beyond the end of the read and is filled in from the germline J gene. This CDR3 contains 14 residues. CDR1 is SNHLY and CDR2 is FYNNEI in the germline V gene. The trim removed 1 base at V and 4 bases at J, leaving 2 bases unmatched.

This clone has a count of ten or more. The read ends 3 residues shy of where the CDR3 ends; the end is completed using the germline J gene. The V gene is TRBV19, the J gene TRBJ1-2, with D perhaps TRBD1 (5 bases). The CDR3 contains 12 residues. CDR1 and CDR2 (germline): LNHDA, SQIVND (reference sequence). V was cut by 2 bases and J by 5 bases, with 6 bases left in between. This CDR3 reads CASSIPGYGYTF. CDR3 DNA (partial): TGTGCCAGTAGTATACCAGGGTATGGC.

There are many counts of this clone. The observed sequence ends 3 residues before the CDR3 terminus, with the missing tail filled in from the germline J gene. The gene calls are TRBV6-4 and TRBJ2-2, with D possibly matching TRBD1 (5 bases). V gave up 5 bases and J gave up 1 base, with 8 bases separating them. CDR1 MRHNA and CDR2 SNTAGT come from the germline V gene. CDR3 size: 14 residues. CDR3 DNA, as far as it was read: TGTGCCAGCAGTTCGCAGGGGAACACCGGGGAG. Its translation is CASSSQGNTGE. The whole CDR3 region reads CASSSQGNTGELFF.

This clone appeared many times. Read data end 3 residues before the CDR3 end; the end is taken from the germline J gene. This chain joins TRBV6-4 and TRBJ2-7; 7 bases match TRBD1. The ends lost 4 bases at V and 3 bases at J; junction bases unmatched: 9. Germline V gene data show CDR1 as MRHNA and CDR2 as SNTAGT. The CDR3 has 15 residues. This CDR3 is CASSAPEGAFYEQYF. The sequenced CDR3 bases are TGTGCCAGCAGTGCCCCAGAGGGGGCCTTCTACGAG.

This clone was seen repeatedly, ten times or more. The read halts 3 residues ahead of the CDR3 end, with the missing end drawn from the germline J gene. The chain couples TRBV10-3 to TRBJ2-7; 11 bases map to TRBD2. The length of the CDR3 is 17 residues. The J segment lost 5 bases and the V segment lost 3 bases, leaving 12 bases of the junction unmatched. Germline assignment: CDR1 ENHRY and CDR2 SYGVKD. This chain's CDR3 is CAISDGVAGGGFHEQYF. CDR3 bases read: TGTGCCATCAGTGATGGGGTAGCGGGAGGGGGGTTCCACGAG.

This clone was found many times. With the read ending 3 residues before the CDR3 end, the germline J gene is used to fill in that end. J is TRBJ2-5 and V is TRBV20-1, with 9 bases fitting TRBD2. The V gene's germline CDR1 is DFQATT and CDR2 SNEGSKA (reference sequence). The CDR3 is 16 amino acids. The V gene end was trimmed by 2 bases and the J gene end by 5 bases; junction bases not matched to a gene: 12. The DNA read from the CDR3 is TGCAGTGCTAGAAAGGGTCCAGCGGGGGGCCGGGAGACC. Amino acids: CSARKGPAGGRET. The full CDR3 protein reads CSARKGPAGGRETQYF.

The sample holds many counts of this clone. The read is 3 residues too short to cover the CDR3 end, so that end is filled in from the germline J gene. The gene calls are TRBV19 and TRBJ2-2, with D perhaps TRBD1 (6 bases). The V gene lost 4 bases and the J gene lost 0 bases, with 9 bases spanning the gap. The length of the CDR3 is 15 residues. The V gene's germline CDR1 is LNHDA and CDR2 SQIVND (reference sequence). CDR3 amino acids: CASSSYRANTGELFF. CDR3 DNA (partial): TGTGCCAGTAGTAGCTACAGGGCGAACACCGGGGAG.

This clone was seen at least ten times. The read stops 3 residues short of the end of the CDR3; the missing end is completed from the germline J gene. V gene TRBV7-6 combines with J gene TRBJ1-3; D remains ambiguous. From germline, CDR1 is SGHVS and CDR2 FNYEAQ. Trimming pared 0 bases from V and 4 bases from J, leaving 10 bases between. The CDR3 contains 15 residues. The part of the CDR3 DNA that was read is TGTGCCAGCAGCTTAGCGTCCGGGGTCGGAAACACC. This translates into CASSLASGVGNT. The full CDR3 sequence reads CASSLASGVGNTIYF.

This clone was picked up many times. The read ends 3 residues before the CDR3 terminus; that terminus is restored from the germline J gene. The chain links TRBV30 to TRBJ1-1, with unresolved D. Trimming took 0 bases from V and 6 from J, leaving 5 bases between them. Looked up from germline, CDR1 is GTSNPN and CDR2 is SVGIG (reference sequence). The CDR3 is made up of 11 amino acids. The CDR3 sequence: CAWSVGAEAFF. The CDR3 DNA, read in part, is TGTGCCTGGAGTGTAGGTGCTGAA.

This clone was recorded at least ten times. The read comes to an end 3 residues before the CDR3 does, leaving the germline J gene to fill in the end. The chain links TRBV25-1 to TRBJ2-1; 7 positions agree with TRBD2. Germline V lookup: CDR1 MGHDK, CDR2 SYGVNS. The trim removed 6 bases at V and 5 bases at J, leaving 16 bases unmatched. CDR3 length: 17 amino acids. CDR3 DNA, as far as it was read: TGTGCCAGCAGCGAGAGGCGTTCGGGGGGAGGAAACAATGAG. This gives the protein CASSERRSGGGNNE. The complete CDR3 sequence is CASSERRSGGGNNEQFF.